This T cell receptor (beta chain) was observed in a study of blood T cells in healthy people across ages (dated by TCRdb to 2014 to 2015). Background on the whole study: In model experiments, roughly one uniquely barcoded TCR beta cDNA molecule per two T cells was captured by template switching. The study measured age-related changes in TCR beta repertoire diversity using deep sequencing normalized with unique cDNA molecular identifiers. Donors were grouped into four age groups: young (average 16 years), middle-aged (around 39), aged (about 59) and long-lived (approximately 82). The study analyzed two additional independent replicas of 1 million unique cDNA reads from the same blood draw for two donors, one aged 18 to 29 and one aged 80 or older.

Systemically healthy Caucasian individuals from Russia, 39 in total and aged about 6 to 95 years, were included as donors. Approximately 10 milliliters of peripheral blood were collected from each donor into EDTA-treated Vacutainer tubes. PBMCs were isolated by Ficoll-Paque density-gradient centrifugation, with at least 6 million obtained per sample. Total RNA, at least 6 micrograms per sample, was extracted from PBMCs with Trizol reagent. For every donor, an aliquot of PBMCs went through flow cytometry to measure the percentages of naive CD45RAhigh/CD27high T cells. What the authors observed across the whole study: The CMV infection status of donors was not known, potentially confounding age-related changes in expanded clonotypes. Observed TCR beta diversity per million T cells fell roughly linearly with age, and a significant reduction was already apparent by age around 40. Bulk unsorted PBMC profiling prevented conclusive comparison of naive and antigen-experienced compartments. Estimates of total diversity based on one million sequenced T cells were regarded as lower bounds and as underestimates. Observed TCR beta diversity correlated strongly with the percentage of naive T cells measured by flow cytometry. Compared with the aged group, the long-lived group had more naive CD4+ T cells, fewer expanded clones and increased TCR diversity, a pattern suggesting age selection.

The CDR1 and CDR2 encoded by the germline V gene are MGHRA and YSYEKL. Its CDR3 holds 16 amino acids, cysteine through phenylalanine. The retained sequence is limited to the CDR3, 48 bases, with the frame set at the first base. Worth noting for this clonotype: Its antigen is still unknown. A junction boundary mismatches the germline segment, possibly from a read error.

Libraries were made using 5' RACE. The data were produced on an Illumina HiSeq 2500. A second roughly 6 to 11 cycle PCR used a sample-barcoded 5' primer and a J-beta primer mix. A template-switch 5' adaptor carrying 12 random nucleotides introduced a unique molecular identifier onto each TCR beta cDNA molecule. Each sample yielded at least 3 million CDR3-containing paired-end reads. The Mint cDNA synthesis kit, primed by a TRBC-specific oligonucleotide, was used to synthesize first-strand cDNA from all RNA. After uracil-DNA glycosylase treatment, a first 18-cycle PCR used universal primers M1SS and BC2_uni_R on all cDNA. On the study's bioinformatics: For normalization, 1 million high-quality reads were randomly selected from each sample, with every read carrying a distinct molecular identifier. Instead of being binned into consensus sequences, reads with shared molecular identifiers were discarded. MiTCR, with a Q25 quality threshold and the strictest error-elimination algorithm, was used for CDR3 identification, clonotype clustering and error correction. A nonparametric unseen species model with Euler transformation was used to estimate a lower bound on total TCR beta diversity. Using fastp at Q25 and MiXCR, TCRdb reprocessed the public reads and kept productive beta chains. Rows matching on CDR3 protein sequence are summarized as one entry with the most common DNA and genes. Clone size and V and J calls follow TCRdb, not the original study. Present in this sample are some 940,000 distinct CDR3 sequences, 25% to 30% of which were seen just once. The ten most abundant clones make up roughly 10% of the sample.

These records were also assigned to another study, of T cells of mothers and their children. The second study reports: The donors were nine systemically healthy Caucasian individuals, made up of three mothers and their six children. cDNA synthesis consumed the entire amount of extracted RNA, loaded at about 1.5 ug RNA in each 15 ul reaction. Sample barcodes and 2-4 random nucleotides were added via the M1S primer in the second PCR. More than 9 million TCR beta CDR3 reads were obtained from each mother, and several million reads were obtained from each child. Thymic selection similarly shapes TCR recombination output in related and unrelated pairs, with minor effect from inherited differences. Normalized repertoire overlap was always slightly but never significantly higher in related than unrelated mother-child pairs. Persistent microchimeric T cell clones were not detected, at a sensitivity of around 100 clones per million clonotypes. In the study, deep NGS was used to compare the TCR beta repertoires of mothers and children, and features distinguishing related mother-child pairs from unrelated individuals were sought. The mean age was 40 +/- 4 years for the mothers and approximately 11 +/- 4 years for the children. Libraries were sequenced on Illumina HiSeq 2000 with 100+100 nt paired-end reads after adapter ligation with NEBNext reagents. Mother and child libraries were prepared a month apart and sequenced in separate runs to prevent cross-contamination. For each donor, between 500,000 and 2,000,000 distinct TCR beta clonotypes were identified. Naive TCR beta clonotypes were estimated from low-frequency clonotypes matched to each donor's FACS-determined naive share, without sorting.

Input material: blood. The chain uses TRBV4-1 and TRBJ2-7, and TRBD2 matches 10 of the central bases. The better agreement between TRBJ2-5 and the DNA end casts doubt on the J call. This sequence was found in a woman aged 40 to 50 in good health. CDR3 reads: CANSLGLAGEQETQYF. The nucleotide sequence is TGCGCCAACAGCCTCGGGCTAGCGGGGGAGCAAGAGACCCAGTACTTC.